This T cell receptor (beta chain) is drawn from a study of cytomegalovirus exposure and HLA in healthy donors. General study results and limits: In a later analysis, TCR beta V- and J-gene trimming showed a link to a missense DCLRE1C variant.

With regard to this clone: Its matching antigen is unknown.

The study ran its PCR with 60 Vbeta and 13 Jbeta primers. Sequenced by immunoSEQ multiplex PCR; TCRdb stores in-frame clones only, minus some. The data hold roughly 110,000 clones, with roughly four fifths observed a single time. Sequenced input: PBMCs. The clonotype was recovered from a man aged 18 to 29 in good health and CMV-seronegative.

CDR3 bases: TGCAGCGTTGAAGATTACAGCGGGGGACACTACGAGCAGTACTTC. Translated, it gives CSVEDYSGGHYEQYF. The rearrangement links TRBV29-1 to TRBJ2-5, with 8 bases aligning to TRBD2. The J call may not be correct, given that the DNA end is closer to TRBJ2-7. CDR1 is SQVTM and CDR2 is ANQGSEA in the germline V gene. This CDR3 is built from 15 residues.